This entry features one T cell receptor beta chain sequence. This clone has only one observation. Its antigen remains undetermined. Within one base of it there is no much larger clone, and no base qualities were kept. The Qiagen DNeasy kit was used to extract genomic DNA from unsorted PBMCs and from the negatively selected CD4+ and CD8+ fractions. TCR beta CDR3 regions were amplified by immunoSEQ multiplex PCR using primers annealing to V and J segments. Amplification bias was minimized using a synthetic immune receptor repertoire, and residual bias was removed computationally after sequencing. Per the original workflow: Custom Python scripts were used to quantify repertoire diversity as the Shannon entropy index. The unsorted, CD4+ and CD8+ repertoires were each analyzed separately, with the exception of combined analyses, where CD4+ and CD8+ sequences were merged in silico. Clonal expansion was defined as a frequency increase of at least 2-fold after treatment compared with C1D1, and clones undetected at baseline were assigned a pseudocount of 0.5. Clones with 0 or 1 copy at C1D1 were classified as singleton clones, and clones with 2 or more copies were classified as non-singleton clones. By matching protein sequences in sorted samples from the same patient, clones expanded in unsorted samples were annotated as CD4+, CD8+ or unknown. Wilcoxon tests on paired samples were used to test changes in diversity from C1D1 to C4D1. Drawn from immuneACCESS, this table holds only the in-frame rearrangements with V and J called that TCRdb kept. Clones are partly lost; checked studies trace under half to an unresolved V gene and leave the rest unexplained. V, J and clone size are taken as reported in that table, and D and trimming were inferred from the DNA itself. The sample profile shows roughly 64,000 clones; 85% to 95% of them were found once. The ten most abundant clones make up around 8% of the sample.

The sample originates from a study of PD-1 blockade in classical Hodgkin lymphoma (dated by TCRdb to 2019 to 2021). With regard to the full study: Nivolumab dosing was 3 mg/kg intravenously every 2 weeks, continuing until either disease progression or unacceptable toxicity. A peripheral blood immune signature of response to PD-1 blockade in classical Hodgkin lymphoma was defined using TCR beta sequencing and CyTOF. The research as a whole found: By C4D1, a significant rise was seen in CD4+ TCR diversity but not in CD8+ TCR diversity (p=0.0027 vs p=0.16), and the rise was most apparent among complete responders (p=0.02). Only a single clinical trial cohort was studied, and what caused the repertoire differences, possibly disease activity or prior therapy, remained undefined. Trial patients achieving complete response had baseline diversity similar to newly diagnosed patients, whereas partial responders and progressors had significantly lower diversity. Lower diversity was observed in patients in whom nivolumab was started less than 1 year after ASCT, and these patients were excluded from later analyses so that confounding by immune reconstitution would be avoided. Newly diagnosed patients were reported to have lower baseline TCR diversity than healthy donors, and relapsed/refractory patients were reported to have lower baseline TCR diversity still.

The time point label of this sample denotes: cycle 4 day 1 (C4D1), after less than 7 weeks of nivolumab. Every trial patient had relapsed following autologous stem cell transplantation, and prior brentuximab vedotin exposure was what differed among cohorts A, B and C. The trial cohort was composed of 55 to 65 patients with relapsed/refractory classical Hodgkin lymphoma, for whom complete response, partial response or progressive disease was recorded as best overall response. In the multi-cohort phase II CheckMate 205 trial, trial patients received single-agent nivolumab. Best overall response was determined by an independent review committee according to the 2007 International Working Group response criteria. Trial PBMCs were obtained immediately prior to nivolumab initiation (C1D1) and on therapy at cycle 2 day 1 and cycle 4 day 1. After peripheral blood was drawn into 8 mL Vacutainer Cell Preparation Tubes, PBMCs were isolated by centrifugation and then cryopreserved.

Via the germline V gene (reference sequence), CDR1 is SGHNT and CDR2 YYREEE. V ends up 6 bases short and J 5 bases short, with an unmatched junction base count of 7. The CDR3 covers 13 residues, taking in both the cysteine and the phenylalanine. The retained sequence is limited to the CDR3, 39 bases, with the frame set at the first base. The specimen was peripheral blood mononuclear cells (PBMCs), collected before the fourth cycle of nivolumab. In this chain, TRBV5-4 is recombined with TRBJ2-7, and TRBD2 matches 8 of the central bases. This sequence was found in a human donor with classical Hodgkin lymphoma. The DNA is as follows: TGTGCCAGCAACCCTCGGGGGGGCGACGAGCAGTACTTC. Its protein reads: CASNPRGGDEQYF.